The present T cell receptor beta chain was sequenced within a study of T cells in Graves' hyperthyroidism and ophthalmopathy (dated 2019 in TCRdb). In the study overall: TCR V-J signatures able to tell the groups apart were searched for in a discovery cohort of 95 to 100 patients, of whom over 40 had Graves' ophthalmopathy and 57 had stable Graves' hyperthyroidism. Prospective prediction of ophthalmopathy was tested in an independent validation cohort of approximately 18 hyperthyroidism patients and some 17 patients who later progressed to ophthalmopathy. The roughly 100 discovery patients were randomly divided into training and test sets at a 7:3 ratio. Thyroid tissue and blood T-cell repertoires from roughly six Graves' hyperthyroidism patients were also compared in the study. Following sampling, methimazole starting at 30 mg daily was given to hyperthyroidism patients, and high-dose intravenous methylprednisolone was given to ophthalmopathy patients. The paper describes TCR Vbeta CDR3 sequencing of 135 peripheral blood samples, made up of 43 ophthalmopathy patients, around 78 hyperthyroidism patients and some 17 progressor patients. The investigation overall reported the following: Ophthalmopathy was separated from stable hyperthyroidism by a 13 V-J signature model, with over 85% sensitivity and about 81% specificity obtained in cross-validation and 80%/75% obtained in testing. No statistical method was used to set the sample size in advance, and investigators knew the group allocation. Most expanded thyroid clonotypes (frequency above 0.001) were also detected in blood, suggesting blood repertoires may reflect thyroid immune responses. In validation, progression to ophthalmopathy was predicted by the model with 65% to 71% sensitivity and 72% to 85% specificity, a median of 6.5 months before onset.

A patient counted as having stable Graves' hyperthyroidism if no progression to ophthalmopathy occurred over 18 months of follow-up. Hyperthyroidism patients were newly diagnosed, with disease duration under 2 months, and aged 18 to 65 years. Exclusion was applied to patients with uncontrolled infections, other autoimmune diseases, pregnancy or lactation. Diagnoses were established on the basis of clinical symptoms, serum thyroxine and TRAb, thyroid ultrasound, and orbital computed tomography. Total RNA was extracted using Trizol reagent, and RNA quality was assessed on an Agilent 2100 Bioanalyzer. This clonotype was recorded at least ten times. Its cognate antigen has yet to be identified. Per-base qualities were not stored, and no clone one base away is much larger. The TCR beta CDR3 regions were amplified from the RNA transcripts. The TCR CDR3 was subjected to a first round of RT-PCR using the HTBI primer set and the Qiagen OneStep RT-PCR kit. Libraries were constructed in a second round of multiplex PCR, after which size selection and purification were carried out. Sequencing of the libraries was done on an Illumina HiSeq2000 using paired-end 100 bp reads. On the authors' methods: SOAPnuke was used to process the raw data, throwing out any read that contained adapters or uncalled bases, had a mean Phred below 15, or lacked an exact constant-primer or identifier match. High-quality paired reads were merged using COPE v1.2.5, and each unique nucleotide sequence was defined as a clonotype. Clonotypes were aligned to IMGT TRBV, TRBD and TRBJ reference segments using MiTCR v1.1. Only V-J combinations with frequency above 0.0001, covering 99% to 99.2% of repertoires, were analysed. The TCS score was defined as the ratio of F50 (clonal expansion) to E x V (chaos), calculated using BLOSUM62-based TCRdist between CDR3 peptides within each V-J. Welch's t-statistics and random forest reduced fewer than 600 V-J features to 10 to 15, which were used in a naive Bayes classifier (R e1071). The similarity between thyroid and blood repertoires was quantified using the Morisita-Horn index. TCRdb's own reprocessing of the public reads used fastp at Q25 and MiXCR and kept productive beta chains. CDR3 protein sequences are deduplicated, and each keeps its most common genes and DNA. TCRdb's processing, not the authors' own work, is the source of the V and J calls. This sample lists approximately 500,000 distinct CDR3 sequences; about 45% were detected once. The leading ten clones occupy about 8% of the sample.

Compared with germline, V lacks 6 bases and J lacks 8 bases; bases without a gene match: 7. Reading from cysteine to phenylalanine, the CDR3 counts 12 amino acids. Kept here is only the CDR3 DNA, which spans 36 bases and is read in frame from base 1. CDR1 and CDR2, per the germline V gene (reference sequence), are MNHNY and SVGAGI. This clonotype originated in a woman between 18 and 29 years old with Graves' hyperthyroidism. The source material was peripheral blood or thyroid tissue (not recorded which). The chain employs TRBV6-6 and TRBJ2-7, with TRBD1 identical over 7 junction bases. The CDR3 has the sequence CASSQGDRKQYF. At the DNA level, the sequence is TGTGCCAGCAGCCAGGGGGACAGAAAGCAGTACTTC.